This record concerns one T cell receptor (beta chain) sequence. Antigen specificity is unknown. This sample was included in a study of OX40 agonist ivuxolimab in advanced cancers. Broader study findings: CD4+ and CD8+ T cells in blood underwent clonal expansion by week 6 at 0.1 to 3.0 mg/kg.

Clones were read by immunoSEQ multiplex PCR, and TCRdb kept only the in-frame ones, dropping some. The table includes around 40,000 clones, roughly 82% detected once. The V end was cut by 5 bases, the J end by 7 bases, with 11 bases between. The CDR3 totals 13 residues. In germline, CDR1 is WNHNN, CDR2 SYGVQD (reference sequence). This rearrangement joins TRBV10-1 to TRBJ1-4; D unclear. The starting material was CD4+ or CD8+ T cells sorted from blood, obtained in a trial of the OX40 agonist ivuxolimab. This clonotype was sampled from an adult with an advanced solid tumor such as melanoma, head and neck, liver or kidney cancer. CDR3 bases: TGCGCCAGCAGTCGAAGGGCTAGTGAAAAACTGTTTTTT. This codes for CASSRRASEKLFF.